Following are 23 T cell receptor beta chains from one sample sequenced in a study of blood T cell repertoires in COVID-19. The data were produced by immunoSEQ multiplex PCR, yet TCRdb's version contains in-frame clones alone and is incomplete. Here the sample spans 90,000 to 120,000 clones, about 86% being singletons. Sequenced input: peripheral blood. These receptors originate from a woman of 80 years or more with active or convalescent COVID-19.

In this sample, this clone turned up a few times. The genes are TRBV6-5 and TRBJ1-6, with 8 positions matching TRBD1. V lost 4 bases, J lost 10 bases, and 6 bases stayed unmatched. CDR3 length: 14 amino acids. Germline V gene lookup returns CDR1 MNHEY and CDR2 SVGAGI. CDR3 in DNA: TGTGCCAGCAGTTGGGACAGGATTTACTCACCCCTCCACTTT. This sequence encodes CASSWDRIYSPLHF.

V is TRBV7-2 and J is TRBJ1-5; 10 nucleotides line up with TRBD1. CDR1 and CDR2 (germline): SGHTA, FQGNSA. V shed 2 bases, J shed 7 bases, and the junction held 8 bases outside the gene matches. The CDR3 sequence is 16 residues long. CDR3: CASSLQGTGEGQPQHF. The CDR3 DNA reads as TGTGCCAGCAGCTTACAGGGGACAGGGGAGGGGCAGCCCCAGCATTTT.

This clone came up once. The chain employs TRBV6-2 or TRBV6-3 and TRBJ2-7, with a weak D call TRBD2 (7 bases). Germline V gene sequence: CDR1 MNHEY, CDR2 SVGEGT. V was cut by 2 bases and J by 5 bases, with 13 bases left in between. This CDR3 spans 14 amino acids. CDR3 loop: CASSYRGGVHEQYF. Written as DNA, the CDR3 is TGTGCCAGCAGTTACAGGGGGGGCGTCCACGAGCAGTACTTC.

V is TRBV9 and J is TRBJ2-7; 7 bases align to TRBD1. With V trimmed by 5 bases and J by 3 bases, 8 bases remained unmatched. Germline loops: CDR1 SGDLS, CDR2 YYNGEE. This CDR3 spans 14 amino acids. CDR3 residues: CASSRGDSGYEQYF. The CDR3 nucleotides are TGTGCCAGCAGTCGAGGGGACAGCGGCTACGAGCAGTACTTC.

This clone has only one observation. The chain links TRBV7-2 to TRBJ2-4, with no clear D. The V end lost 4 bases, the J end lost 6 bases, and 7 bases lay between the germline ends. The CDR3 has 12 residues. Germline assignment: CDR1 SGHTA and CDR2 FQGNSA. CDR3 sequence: CASSYASNIQYF. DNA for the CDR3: TGTGCCAGCAGCTACGCGTCAAACATTCAGTACTTC.

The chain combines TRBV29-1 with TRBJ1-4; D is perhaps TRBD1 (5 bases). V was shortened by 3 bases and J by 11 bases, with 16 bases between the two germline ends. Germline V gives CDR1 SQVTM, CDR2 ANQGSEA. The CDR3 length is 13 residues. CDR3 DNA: TGCAGCGTTGATGCTGGGCGGGACGGGAAACTGTTTTTT. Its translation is CSVDAGRDGKLFF.

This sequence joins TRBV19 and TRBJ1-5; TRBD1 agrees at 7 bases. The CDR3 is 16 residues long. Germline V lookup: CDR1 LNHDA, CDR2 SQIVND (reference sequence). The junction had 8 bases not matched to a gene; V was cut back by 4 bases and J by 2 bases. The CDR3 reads CASSKGRQGGNQPQHF. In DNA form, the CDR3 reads TGTGCCAGTAGTAAAGGTAGACAGGGTGGCAATCAGCCCCAGCATTTT.

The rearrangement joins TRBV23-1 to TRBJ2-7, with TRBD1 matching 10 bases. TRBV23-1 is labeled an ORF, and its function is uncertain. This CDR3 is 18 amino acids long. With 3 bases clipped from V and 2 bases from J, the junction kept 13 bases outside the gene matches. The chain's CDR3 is CASSQPRTGGALPYEQYF. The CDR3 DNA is TGCGCCAGCAGTCAGCCAAGGACAGGGGGAGCTCTACCCTACGAGCAGTACTTC.

The CDR3 sequence is CASSLRGGNSPLHF. CDR3 in DNA: TGTGCCAGCAGTTTACGGGGAGGGAACTCACCCCTCCACTTT. The J gene is TRBJ1-6, the V gene TRBV28; D unclear. The CDR3 totals 14 residues. The germline V and J ends were trimmed by 2 bases and 10 bases, with 12 bases remaining between them. CDR1 is MDHEN, CDR2 SYDVKM, per germline. Based on the CDR3 plus reference TRBV28 and TRBJ1-6, the full variable domain is DVKVTQSSRYLVKRTGEKVFLECVQDMDHENMFWYRQDPGLGLRLIYFSYDVKMKEKGDIPEGYSVSREKKERFSLILESASTNQTSMYLCASSLRGGNSPLHFGNGTRLTVT.

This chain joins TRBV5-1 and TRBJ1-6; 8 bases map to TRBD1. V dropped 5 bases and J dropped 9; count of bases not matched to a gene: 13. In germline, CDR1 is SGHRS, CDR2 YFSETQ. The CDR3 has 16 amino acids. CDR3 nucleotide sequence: TGCGCCAGCAGTCCCGGACAGGGTGGAACGGGTTCACCCCTCCACTTT. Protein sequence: CASSPGQGGTGSPLHF.

In DNA form, the CDR3 reads TGTGCCAGCAGCTTCAATCCGGGACAGGGGGCGCGCACCGGGGAGCTGTTTTTT. Encoded protein: CASSFNPGQGARTGELFF. The V call is TRBV7-8, the J call TRBJ2-2; 12 bases align to TRBD1. There are 18 residues in the CDR3. Trimming at V came to 3 bases and at J to 4 bases, leaving 9 bases not matched to a gene. Germline V CDR1 and CDR2: SGHVS, FQNEAQ. The variable domain in full, with the rest retrieved from reference TRBV7-8 and TRBJ2-2, is GAGVSQSPRYKVAKRGQDVALRCDPISGHVSLFWYQQALGQGPEFLTYFQNEAQLDKSGLPSDRFFAERPEGSVSTLKIQRTQQEDSAVYLCASSFNPGQGARTGELFFGEGSRLTVL.

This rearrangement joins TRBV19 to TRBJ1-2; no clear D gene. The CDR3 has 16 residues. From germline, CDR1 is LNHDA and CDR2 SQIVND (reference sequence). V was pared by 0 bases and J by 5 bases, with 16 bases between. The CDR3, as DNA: TGTGCCAGTAGTATAGATCGCGGTAATAAACGATATGGCTACACCTTC. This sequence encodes CASSIDRGNKRYGYTF.

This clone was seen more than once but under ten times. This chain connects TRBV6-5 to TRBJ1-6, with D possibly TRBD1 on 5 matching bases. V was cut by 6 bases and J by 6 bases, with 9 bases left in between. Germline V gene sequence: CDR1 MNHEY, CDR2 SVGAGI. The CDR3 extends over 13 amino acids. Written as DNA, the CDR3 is TGTGCCAGCAGGCAGGGTGGTAATTCACCCCTCCACTTT. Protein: CASRQGGNSPLHF.

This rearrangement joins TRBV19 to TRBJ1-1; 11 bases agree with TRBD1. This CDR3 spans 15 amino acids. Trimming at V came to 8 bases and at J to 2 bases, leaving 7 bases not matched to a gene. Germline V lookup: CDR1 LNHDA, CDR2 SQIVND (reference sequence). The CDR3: CASGGQGAINTEAFF. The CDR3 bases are TGTGCCAGTGGAGGACAGGGGGCGATCAACACTGAAGCTTTCTTT.

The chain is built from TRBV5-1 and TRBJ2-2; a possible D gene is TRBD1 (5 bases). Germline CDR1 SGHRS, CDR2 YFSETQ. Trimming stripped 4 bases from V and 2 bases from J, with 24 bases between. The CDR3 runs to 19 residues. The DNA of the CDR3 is TGCGCCAGCAGCCCAGAATCGACAGAGTGGGGTTCAAACACCGGGGAGCTGTTTTTT. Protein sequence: CASSPESTEWGSNTGELFF.

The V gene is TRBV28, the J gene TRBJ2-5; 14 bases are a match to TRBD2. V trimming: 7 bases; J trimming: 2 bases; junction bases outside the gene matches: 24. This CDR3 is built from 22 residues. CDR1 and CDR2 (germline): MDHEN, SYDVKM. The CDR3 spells CASTRNRGTGTSGRLAQETQYF. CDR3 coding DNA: TGTGCCAGCACAAGGAACAGGGGAACCGGGACTAGCGGGAGACTGGCACAAGAGACCCAGTACTTC.

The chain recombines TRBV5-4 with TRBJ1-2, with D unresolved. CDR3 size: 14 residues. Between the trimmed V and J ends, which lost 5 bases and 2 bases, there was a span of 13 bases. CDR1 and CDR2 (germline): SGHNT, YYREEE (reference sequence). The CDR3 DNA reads TGTGCCAGCAGTTTACAGACGGCGAACTATGGCTACACCTTC. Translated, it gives CASSLQTANYGYTF.

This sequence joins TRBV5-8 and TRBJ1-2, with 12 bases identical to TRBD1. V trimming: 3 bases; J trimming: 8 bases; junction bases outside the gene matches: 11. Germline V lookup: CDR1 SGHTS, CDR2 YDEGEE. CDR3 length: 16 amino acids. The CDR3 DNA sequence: TGTGCCAGCAGCTGGGACCGGGACAGGGGGCGCGGCGGCTACACCTTC. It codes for CASSWDRDRGRGGYTF.

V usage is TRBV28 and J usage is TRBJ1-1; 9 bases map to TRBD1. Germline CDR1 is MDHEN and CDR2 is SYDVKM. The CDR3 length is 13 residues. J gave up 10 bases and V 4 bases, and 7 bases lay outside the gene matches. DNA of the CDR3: TGTGCCAGCAGTTCCGGACAGGGGTTTGGAGCTTTCTTT. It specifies CASSSGQGFGAFF.

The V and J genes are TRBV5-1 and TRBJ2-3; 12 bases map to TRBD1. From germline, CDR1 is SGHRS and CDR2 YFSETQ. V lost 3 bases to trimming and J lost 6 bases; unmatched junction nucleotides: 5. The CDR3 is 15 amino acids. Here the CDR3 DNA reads TGCGCCAGCAGCTATATCGGGACAGGGGGCGATACGCAGTATTTT. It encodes CASSYIGTGGDTQYF.

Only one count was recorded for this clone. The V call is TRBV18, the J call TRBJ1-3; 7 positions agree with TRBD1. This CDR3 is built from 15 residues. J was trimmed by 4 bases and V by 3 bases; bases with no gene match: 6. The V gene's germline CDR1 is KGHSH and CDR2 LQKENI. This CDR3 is CASSPPKGAGNTIYF. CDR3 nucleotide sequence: TGTGCCAGCTCACCCCCGAAGGGGGCAGGAAACACCATATATTTT.

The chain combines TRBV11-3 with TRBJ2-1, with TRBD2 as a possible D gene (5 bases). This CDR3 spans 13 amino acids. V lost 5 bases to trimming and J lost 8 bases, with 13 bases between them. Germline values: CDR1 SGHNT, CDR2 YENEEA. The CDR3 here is CASSTPGSYEQFF. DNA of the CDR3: TGTGCCAGCAGCACCCCGGGATCATATGAGCAGTTCTTC.

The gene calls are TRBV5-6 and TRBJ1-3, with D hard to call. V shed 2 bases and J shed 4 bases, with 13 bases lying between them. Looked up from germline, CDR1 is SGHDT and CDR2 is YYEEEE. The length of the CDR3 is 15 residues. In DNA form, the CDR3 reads TGTGCCAGCAGCTTACGAGGAAATGGAGGAAACACCATATATTTT. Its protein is CASSLRGNGGNTIYF. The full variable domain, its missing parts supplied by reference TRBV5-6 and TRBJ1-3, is DAGVTQSPTHLIKTRGQQVTLRCSPKSGHDTVSWYQQALGQGPQFIFQYYEEEERQRGNFPDRFSGHQFPNYSSELNVNALLLGDSALYLCASSLRGNGGNTIYFGEGSWLTVV.